Following are 21 T cell receptor beta chains from one sample sequenced in a study of OX40 agonist ivuxolimab in advanced cancers. Assay used: immunoSEQ multiplex PCR; TCRdb lists only in-frame clones, some missing. The sample consists of around 89,000 clones, approximately 91% of them appearing once. The sample in question was CD4+ or CD8+ T cells sorted from blood, obtained in a trial of the OX40 agonist ivuxolimab. The receptors here all came from an adult with an advanced solid tumor such as melanoma, head and neck, liver or kidney cancer.

This chain uses TRBV5-5 with TRBJ1-1; 10 bases match TRBD1. This CDR3 spans 13 amino acids. V lost 3 bases, J lost 7 bases, and 3 bases stayed unmatched. Germline V gene sequence: CDR1 SGHKS, CDR2 YYEKEE (reference sequence). DNA of the CDR3: TGTGCCAGCAGCTCGGGACAGGGGATTGAAGCTTTCTTT. Translated, it gives CASSSGQGIEAFF. The full variable domain, rest sourced from reference TRBV5-5 and TRBJ1-1, is DAGVTQSPTHLIKTRGQQVTLRCSPISGHKSVSWYQQVLGQGPQFIFQYYEKEERGRGNFPDRFSARQFPNYSSELNVNALLLGDSALYLCASSSGQGIEAFFGQGTRLTVV.

This clone was recorded only once. The V gene is TRBV11-2, the J gene TRBJ2-7; no definite D call. The ends were cut back, 1 base at V and 4 bases at J, with 11 bases in the middle. The CDR3 sequence is 14 residues long. Germline V gene sequence: CDR1 SGHAT, CDR2 FQNNGV. CDR3 residues: CASSLAPKTYEQYF. In DNA form, the CDR3 reads TGTGCCAGCAGCTTAGCTCCCAAGACTTACGAGCAGTACTTC.

The rearrangement uses TRBV18 and TRBJ1-5; D might be TRBD1 (6 bases). V was pared by 4 bases and J by 2 bases, with 9 bases between. Germline-derived CDR1 and CDR2 are KGHSH and LQKENI. The CDR3 consists of 14 residues. The CDR3 DNA follows: TGTGCCAGCTCACTACAGGGCGGCAATCAGCCCCAGCATTTT. Translated, it gives CASSLQGGNQPQHF.

The chain employs TRBV6-5 and TRBJ2-7, with 8 bases identical to TRBD1. The V gene's germline CDR1 is MNHEY and CDR2 SVGAGI. V gave up 0 bases and J gave up 3 bases; unmatched junction bases: 1. CDR3 size: 14 residues. CDR3 bases: TGTGCCAGCAGTTACTCACAGGGGGGCTACGAGCAGTACTTC. Protein: CASSYSQGGYEQYF.

The chain couples TRBV7-2 to TRBJ1-5; 12 nucleotides agree with TRBD1. Germline CDR1 SGHTA, CDR2 FQGNSA. V was pared by 2 bases and J by 7 bases, with 3 bases of the junction left unmatched. The CDR3 loop spans 15 amino acids. CDR3 amino acids: CASSLLGTGGQPQHF. The CDR3 DNA is TGTGCCAGCAGCTTACTTGGGACAGGGGGCCAGCCCCAGCATTTT.

V and J are TRBV27 and TRBJ2-7; D possibly corresponds to TRBD2 (5 bases). This CDR3 comprises 14 residues. CDR1 is MNHEY, CDR2 SMNVEV, per germline (reference sequence). Trimming took off 6 bases at V and 2 bases at J, with 14 bases between the two ends. CDR3: CASRASSGTYEQYF. The CDR3 DNA sequence: TGTGCCAGCAGGGCATCGAGCGGAACCTACGAGCAGTACTTC.

The chain employs TRBV4-3 and TRBJ2-3; 7 bases fit TRBD1. J gave up 6 bases and V 0 bases, and 3 bases lay outside the gene matches. Germline CDR1 LGHNA, CDR2 YSLEER. The CDR3 is made up of 14 amino acids. The CDR3 sequence is CASSQERGLDTQYF. The CDR3 coding sequence is TGCGCCAGCAGCCAAGAGAGGGGGCTGGATACGCAGTATTTT.

The rearrangement joins TRBV30 to TRBJ2-3; 9 nucleotides line up with TRBD2. From germline, CDR1 is GTSNPN and CDR2 SVGIG (reference sequence). This CDR3 is built from 14 residues. V lost 4 bases to trimming and J lost 1 base; unmatched junction nucleotides: 3. CDR3 region: CAWTASGGTDTQYF. The DNA for the CDR3 is TGTGCCTGGACCGCTAGCGGGGGCACAGATACGCAGTATTTT.

This chain joins TRBV2 and TRBJ2-1; a possible D gene is TRBD1 (6 bases). V gave up 1 base and J gave up 1 base, with 8 bases separating them. There are 15 residues in the CDR3. Germline-derived CDR1 and CDR2 are SNHLY and FYNNEI. The CDR3 nucleotides read TGTGCCAGCAGTGAAGAACAGGGATCCTACAATGAGCAGTTCTTC. Encoded protein: CASSEEQGSYNEQFF.

With regard to this clone: Mismatch with germline at one junction end may stem from a read error. This chain connects TRBV5-1 to TRBJ1-4; the D is unclear. Germline-derived CDR1 and CDR2 are SGHRS and YFSETQ. CDR3 size: 14 residues. The chain's CDR3 is CASSLRASNEKLFF. The CDR3, as DNA: TGCGCCAGCAGCTTGCGGGCCTCTAATGAAAAGCTGTTTTTT.

The chain links TRBV5-1 to TRBJ2-2; weak D call: TRBD2 (6 bases). The CDR3 is made up of 15 amino acids. The germline gives CDR1 SGHRS, CDR2 YFSETQ. V was shortened by 2 bases and J by 3 bases, with 11 bases between the two germline ends. This CDR3 reads CASSFERLDTGELFF. In nucleotides, the CDR3 is TGCGCCAGCAGCTTTGAGAGACTAGACACCGGGGAGCTGTTTTTT.

The V call is TRBV25-1, the J call TRBJ1-4, with 8 bases lining up with TRBD1. V gave up 4 bases and J gave up 6 bases; unmatched junction bases: 7. Looked up from germline, CDR1 is MGHDK and CDR2 is SYGVNS. CDR3 length: 15 amino acids. CDR3 sequence reads: CASSGWAGQDEKLFF. The CDR3, as DNA: TGTGCCAGCAGTGGATGGGCGGGACAGGATGAAAAACTGTTTTTT.

The rearrangement links TRBV5-1 to TRBJ1-4; TRBD1 matches 9 bases. Germline lookup yields CDR1 SGHRS and CDR2 YFSETQ. V lost 4 bases to trimming and J lost 8 bases; unmatched junction nucleotides: 9. CDR3 length: 15 amino acids. The CDR3 spells CASSPGQGRGEKLFF. For the CDR3, the DNA is TGCGCCAGCAGCCCGGGACAGGGACGAGGAGAAAAACTGTTTTTT.

The chain uses TRBV2 and TRBJ1-2; perhaps TRBD1 as D (5 bases). V lost 8 bases to trimming and J lost 1 base, with 8 bases between them. The CDR3 loop spans 12 amino acids. Germline CDR1 SNHLY, CDR2 FYNNEI. CDR3: CASRGDNYGYTF. Here the CDR3 DNA reads TGTGCCAGCCGGGGGGATAACTATGGCTACACCTTC.

The CDR3 nucleotides are TGTGCCATCAGTGAGGTCCCGGGGGGTCGATACAATGAGCAGTTCTTC. Translation: CAISEVPGGRYNEQFF. This chain links TRBV10-3 with TRBJ2-1; 7 nucleotides align to TRBD2. The germline CDR1 and CDR2 sequences are ENHRY and SYGVKD. Trimming at V came to 2 bases and at J to 4 bases, leaving 8 bases not matched to a gene. This CDR3 contains 16 residues.

The J gene is TRBJ2-2, the V gene TRBV9; tentative D call: TRBD2 (5 bases). Looked up from germline, CDR1 is SGDLS and CDR2 is YYNGEE. V dropped 5 bases and J dropped 1 base, with 12 bases sitting between them. The CDR3 contains 15 residues. For the CDR3, the DNA is TGTGCCAGCAGTATACGAGCGGTGAACACCGGGGAGCTGTTTTTT. It is translated as CASSIRAVNTGELFF.

V and J are TRBV27 and TRBJ2-7; D call uncertain. The CDR3 consists of 14 residues. CDR1 and CDR2 from the germline V gene are MNHEY and SMNVEV (reference sequence). Trimming removed 6 bases at V and 3 bases at J, with 15 bases between. DNA of the CDR3: TGTGCCAGCAGCCATGGGTTAGGGTACTACGAGCAGTACTTC. It yields the protein CASSHGLGYYEQYF.

As to this clone: One end of the junction does not line up with germline, which may come from a read error. The V call is TRBV7-3, the J call TRBJ2-2, with 8 bases lining up with TRBD2. Germline CDR1 reads SGHTA; CDR2 reads FQGTGA. The CDR3 extends over 16 amino acids. The DNA for the CDR3 is TGTGCCAGCAGCTCCCGAGCGGGGGCAACCACCGAGGAGCTGTTTTTT. This translates into CASSSRAGATTEELFF.

This chain uses TRBV7-2 with TRBJ2-7; tentative D call: TRBD2 (5 bases). The CDR3 runs 14 residues. V lost 3 bases and J lost 4, with 13 bases in between. The germline V gene encodes CDR1 SGHTA and CDR2 FQGNSA. The CDR3 sequence is CASSFGGPQYEQYF. CDR3 nucleotide sequence: TGTGCCAGCAGCTTTGGCGGGCCTCAATACGAGCAGTACTTC.

The CDR3 DNA reads TGTGCCAGCAGCTTAGTGGGCCGGGTCTACGAGCAGTACTTC. Its translation is CASSLVGRVYEQYF. The chain carries TRBV7-9 and TRBJ2-7; D not certain. V was trimmed by 1 base and J by 3 bases, leaving 10 bases between them. This CDR3 is 14 amino acids long. Germline CDR1 SEHNR, CDR2 FQNEAQ (reference sequence).

The DNA for the CDR3 is TGTGCCAGTAGTATGCGAGGAGAGACCCAGTACTTC. It codes for CASSMRGETQYF. The rearrangement joins TRBV19 to TRBJ2-5; D gene unclear. Trimming stripped 3 bases from V and 4 bases from J, with 6 bases between. Germline lookup yields CDR1 LNHDA and CDR2 SQIVND (reference sequence). The CDR3 runs 12 residues. The variable domain in full, with the rest retrieved from reference TRBV19 and TRBJ2-5, is DGGITQSPKYLFRKEGQNVTLSCEQNLNHDAMYWYRQDPGQGLRLIYYSQIVNDFQKGDIAEGYSVSREKKESFPLTVTSAQKNPTAFYLCASSMRGETQYFGPGTRLLVL.